This TCR beta chain was captured by sequencing in a study of T-cell reconstitution after alpha-beta-depleted transplantation in children. Study outcomes and limitations: T-cell counts and diversity at one year post-transplant came mainly from newly produced T cells. Several hundred expanded graft clones reportedly supplied alpha-beta T cells about two months after transplant.

A library of TCRbeta sequences, prepared with unique molecular identifiers, was generated. One entry per CDR3 protein, called by TCRdb with MiXCR from the PCR reads. The sample records around 800,000 distinct CDR3 sequences, less than 20% being singletons. In the case of this clonotype: Its antigen is undetermined.

The CDR3 contains 14 residues. The V gene is TRBV1, the J gene TRBJ2-7; TRBD1 is the table's D call and was not checked against the DNA. TRBV1 is designated a pseudogene. This TCR came from a male patient between 10 and 17 years old who had a stem cell transplant for acute lymphoblastic leukemia, so the T cells may come from the graft donor. The specimen comprised PBMCs, mostly from graft donor cells, sampled 360 days after TCRalphabeta/CD19-depleted stem cell transplant. The CDR3 region is CTSSHTDWAYEQYF. Written as DNA, the CDR3 is TGCACCAGCAGCCATACGGACTGGGCCTACGAGCAGTACTTC.